These 20 T cell receptor beta chains were all obtained from the same sample, sequenced in a study of regulatory T cells in long-lasting Graves disease. With iRepertoire HTBI primers and Arm-PCR of CDR3 regions, TCR beta libraries were built. TCRdb re-analysed the multiplex PCR reads in MiXCR, keeping a single row per CDR3 protein. Among a few hundred thousand distinct CDR3 sequences listed, approximately 12% were seen once. Time point noted: newly diagnosed GD, antithyroid drugs for less than 3 months. The TCR library was made from RNA extracted from PBMCs. A further study also used this sample, focusing on T cells in Graves' hyperthyroidism and ophthalmopathy.

Specimen: peripheral blood mononuclear cells (PBMCs), collected at new diagnosis, from a patient treated with antithyroid drugs. The receptors were sampled from a woman aged 18-29 years with Graves disease.

This clonotype was counted at least ten times. The chain uses TRBV11-1 and TRBJ2-1, with a possible D match to TRBD2 (6 bases). This CDR3 contains 16 residues. V lost 5 bases and J lost 6, with 20 bases in between. Germline V gene data show CDR1 as SGHAT and CDR2 as FQDESV (reference sequence). DNA for the CDR3: TGTGCCAGCAGCATCCCGGGACTCCCGGAATCCAATGAGCAGTTCTTC. Amino acid sequence: CASSIPGLPESNEQFF. Drawing the rest from reference TRBV11-1 and TRBJ2-1, the complete variable domain is EAEVAQSPRYKITEKSQAVAFWCDPISGHATLYWYRQILGQGPELLVQFQDESVVDDSQLPKDRFSAERLKGVDSTLKIQPAELGDSAMYLCASSIPGLPESNEQFFGPGTRLTVL.

This clonotype was detected only a few times. V gene TRBV4-3 combines with J gene TRBJ1-2; perhaps TRBD1 as D (5 bases). The V gene lost 0 bases and the J gene lost 13 bases, with 12 bases spanning the gap. The CDR3 is 12 residues long. Germline-derived CDR1 and CDR2 are LGHNA and YSLEER. The CDR3 DNA sequence: TGCGCCAGCAGCCAAGATGGGCAGGGAGGCACCTTC. It codes for CASSQDGQGGTF.

This clonotype was found many times. The rearrangement joins TRBV5-5 to TRBJ2-3; D might be TRBD1 (5 bases). The CDR3 totals 14 residues. CDR1 and CDR2 from the germline V gene are SGHKS and YYEKEE (reference sequence). With 1 base removed from V and 2 bases from J, the gap between germline ends came to 8 bases. The CDR3 DNA sequence: TGTGCCAGCAGCTTGAGGGGCGACACAGATACGCAGTATTTT. It specifies CASSLRGDTDTQYF.

This clonotype was counted between two and nine times. The junction departs from germline at one end; a sequencing error may be responsible. The V and J genes are TRBV28 and TRBJ1-5; 10 bases fit TRBD1. In germline, CDR1 is MDHEN, CDR2 SYDVKM. The CDR3 consists of 14 residues. The CDR3 protein is CAGSLDRGNQPQHF. As DNA, the CDR3 is TGTGCCGGCAGTTTGGACAGGGGGAATCAGCCCCAGCATTTT.

This clonotype was observed a few times. The chain employs TRBV29-1 and TRBJ2-1; tentative D call: TRBD2 (5 bases). V was pared by 3 bases and J by 2 bases, with 8 bases between. CDR3 length: 13 residues. The germline gives CDR1 SQVTM, CDR2 ANQGSEA. CDR3 amino acids: CSVEEDAYNEQFF. In nucleotides, the CDR3 is TGCAGCGTTGAGGAGGACGCCTACAATGAGCAGTTCTTC.

This clonotype was observed at least ten times. The V and J genes are TRBV18 and TRBJ2-2; D not resolved. V lost 1 base to trimming and J lost 3 bases, with 9 bases between them. CDR1 KGHSH and CDR2 LQKENI come from the germline V gene. This CDR3 contains 15 residues. CDR3 in DNA: TGTGCCAGCTCACCACTGATTATTCACACCGGGGAGCTGTTTTTT. It codes for CASSPLIIHTGELFF.

This clonotype was detected only a few times. The rearrangement links TRBV7-9 to TRBJ1-6; D remains unclear. The CDR3 loop spans 14 amino acids. Germline lookup yields CDR1 SEHNR and CDR2 FQNEAQ (reference sequence). V was trimmed by 5 bases and J by 4 bases, leaving 9 bases between them. The CDR3 region is CASSTQSYNSPLHF. For the CDR3, the DNA is TGTGCCAGCAGCACCCAGTCTTATAATTCACCCCTCCACTTT.

This sequence joins TRBV7-2 and TRBJ2-1, with a weak D call TRBD2 (6 bases). The length of the CDR3 is 16 residues. CDR1 and CDR2 from the germline V gene are SGHTA and FQGNSA. V shed 5 bases and J shed 4 bases, with 18 bases lying between them. The CDR3 nucleotides are TGTGCCAGCAGCAACCCACTAGCCCAAATATACAATGAGCAGTTCTTC. Translation: CASSNPLAQIYNEQFF.

This clonotype was recorded a few times. The junction differs from germline at one of its ends, possibly a read error. The chain couples TRBV11-1 to TRBJ2-1; 8 bases map to TRBD2. CDR3 length equals 18 residues. Germline lookup yields CDR1 SGHAT and CDR2 FQDESV (reference sequence). The CDR3 DNA follows: TGCGCCAGCAGCCGAAGATGGAGAGTAGCGGGGATACACAATGAGCAGTTCTTC. It yields the protein CASSRRWRVAGIHNEQFF.

In this sample, this clonotype turned up a few times. J is TRBJ1-6 and V is TRBV30; D gene unclear. The CDR3 runs 14 residues. V shed 2 bases and J shed 7 bases, with 12 bases lying between them. Looked up from germline, CDR1 is GTSNPN and CDR2 is SVGIG (reference sequence). The CDR3 region has the DNA TGTGCCTGGAGTCTATTCAGCGGGAATTCACCCCTCCACTTT. Its protein product is CAWSLFSGNSPLHF. The full variable domain, rest sourced from reference TRBV30 and TRBJ1-6, is SQTIHQWPATLVQPVGSPLSLECTVEGTSNPNLYWYRQAAGRGLQLLFYSVGIGQISSEVPQNLSASRPQDRQFILSSKKLLLSDSGFYLCAWSLFSGNSPLHFGNGTRLTVT.

This clonotype has ten or more counts. The rearrangement links TRBV19 to TRBJ1-5; D call uncertain. V lost 1 base to trimming and J lost 7 bases, with 8 bases between them. The V gene's germline CDR1 is LNHDA and CDR2 SQIVND (reference sequence). The CDR3 runs 13 residues. The CDR3 region has the DNA TGTGCCAGTAGTATAGGCGTCGAGCAGCCCCAGCATTTT. This translates into CASSIGVEQPQHF.

This clonotype has at least ten counts. The rearrangement uses TRBV28 and TRBJ1-5; 8 positions match TRBD1. Germline V gives CDR1 MDHEN, CDR2 SYDVKM. The length of the CDR3 is 15 residues. V gave up 2 bases and J gave up 7 bases; unmatched junction bases: 7. The CDR3 bases are TGTGCCAGCAGTTTAGCTCCGACAGGGGAACAGCCCCAGCATTTT. Protein: CASSLAPTGEQPQHF.

On this clonotype: This sequence is one base from a far larger clone and is likely a read error. V is TRBV28 and J is TRBJ1-1; the D gene is possibly TRBD1 (6 bases). The CDR3 is made up of 14 amino acids. In germline, CDR1 is MDHEN, CDR2 SYDVKM. CDR3 DNA: TGTGCCGGCAGTCCCGGACAGCTGAACACTGAAGCTTTCTTT. As protein: CAGSPGQLNTEAFF.

Many counts were recorded for this clonotype. The rearrangement uses TRBV12-3 or TRBV12-4 and TRBJ2-1; D may be TRBD2 (6 bases). This CDR3 is built from 15 residues. V was trimmed by 7 bases and J by 7 bases, leaving 20 bases between them. The DNA of the CDR3 is TGTGCCAGCACCTACCCGGGGCGGGGTTTGAATGAGCAGTTCTTC. It translates to CASTYPGRGLNEQFF.

At least ten counts were recorded for this clonotype. The chain carries TRBV4-3 and TRBJ2-1; no firm D call. Per germline, CDR1 LGHNA and CDR2 YSLEER. Trimming shortened V by 3 bases and J by 6 bases, and 15 bases separated the two germline ends. CDR3 size: 15 residues. The CDR3 loop is CASSQGWVTGNEQFF. The CDR3 nucleotides are TGCGCCAGCAGCCAGGGCTGGGTGACGGGCAATGAGCAGTTCTTC.

J is TRBJ1-1 and V is TRBV6-2 or TRBV6-3; D not certain. The V end lost 5 bases, the J end lost 6 bases, and 19 bases lay between the germline ends. The germline V gene has CDR1 MNHEY and CDR2 SVGEGT. This CDR3 spans 15 amino acids. CDR3 sequence: CASSEGYQIFPEAFF. The CDR3 DNA follows: TGTGCCAGCAGTGAGGGATACCAAATTTTCCCTGAAGCTTTCTTT.

This clonotype was counted many times. V and J are TRBV20-1 and TRBJ1-1, with D unclear. From germline, CDR1 is DFQATT and CDR2 SNEGSKA (reference sequence). The CDR3 length is 14 residues. V gave up 3 bases and J gave up 6 bases, with 17 bases separating them. This CDR3 is CSASSSPPGSEAFF. As DNA, the CDR3 is TGCAGTGCTAGCAGTTCTCCCCCCGGCTCTGAAGCTTTCTTT.

This clonotype was found many times. This rearrangement joins TRBV15 to TRBJ2-1; 9 positions agree with TRBD1. With 6 bases clipped from V and 6 bases from J, the junction kept 12 bases outside the gene matches. This CDR3 region has 16 residues. Germline loops: CDR1 LNHNV, CDR2 YYDKDF (reference sequence). The CDR3 DNA follows: TGTGCCACCAGTCGTTACTCCGGGACAGGGTTCAATGAGCAGTTCTTC. This codes for CATSRYSGTGFNEQFF.

This clonotype was found a few times. This sequence joins TRBV7-9 and TRBJ2-5; a weak D match, TRBD1 (7 bases). V shed 6 bases and J shed 7 bases, with 15 bases lying between them. This CDR3 is built from 13 residues. From germline, CDR1 is SEHNR and CDR2 FQNEAQ (reference sequence). DNA for the CDR3: TGTGCCAGCAGACCCGGGACAGCGGGGACCCAGTACTTC. Its protein is CASRPGTAGTQYF.

The CDR3 DNA is TGCAGTGCTAGGGGGGACGGGTATAGCAATCAGCCCCAGCATTTT. It yields the protein CSARGDGYSNQPQHF. The chain is built from TRBV20-1 and TRBJ1-5; tentative D call: TRBD1 (5 bases). The CDR3 length is 15 residues. The V end lost 3 bases, the J end lost 0 bases, and 12 bases lay between the germline ends. Per the germline V gene, CDR1 is DFQATT and CDR2 is SNEGSKA (reference sequence).